This TCR beta chain originates from a study of cytomegalovirus exposure and HLA in healthy donors. Remarks on this clone: Its antigen is as yet unknown.

Primers included in the PCR were 60 Vbeta and 13 Jbeta primers. TCRdb keeps only in-frame clones here, not all; method: immunoSEQ multiplex PCR. The repertoire holds 55,000 to 80,000 clones, 74% seen once, with about 20% in the top ten. Germline values: CDR1 SEHNR, CDR2 FQNEAQ (reference sequence). This CDR3 region has 16 residues. V gave up 5 bases and J gave up 4 bases; unmatched junction bases: 3. Findings and limits, study-wide: A missense DCLRE1C variant was associated with V- and J-gene trimming of TCR beta chains in a later analysis, and an independent cohort replicated the association. A further, later analysis showed that HLA-associated TCR beta chains (compared with equally common others) were more clonally expanded. Most likely, a cluster of highly shared sequence variants arose as a sequencing artifact.

Sequencing input: PBMCs. The chain recombines TRBV7-9 with TRBJ2-3; TRBD2 agrees at 16 bases. This clonotype was sampled from a woman under 40 in good health and CMV-seropositive. CDR3 residues: CASSLGTSGRADTQYF. DNA of the CDR3: TGTGCCAGCAGCCTCGGGACTAGCGGGAGGGCAGATACGCAGTATTTT.